The 26 T cell receptor beta chains in this list originate from one sample, sequenced in a study of cytomegalovirus exposure and HLA in healthy donors. PCR primers comprised 60 Vbeta and 13 Jbeta primers. Here immunoSEQ multiplex PCR was the method, and the copy in TCRdb shows in-frame clones only, minus some. The sample has 95,000 to 150,000 clones, roughly 82% seen once. What was sequenced was PBMCs. The receptor set was obtained from a human donor in good health.

This clone came up a few times. The chain carries TRBV5-1 and TRBJ1-4; TRBD1 aligns across 7 bases. V trimming: 4 bases; J trimming: 5 bases; junction bases outside the gene matches: 8. CDR1 and CDR2 from the germline V gene are SGHRS and YFSETQ. The CDR3 runs 15 residues. CDR3 in DNA: TGCGCCAGCAGCCCCTCGACAGGGCGAAATGAAAAACTGTTTTTT. Residues: CASSPSTGRNEKLFF.

V usage is TRBV19 and J usage is TRBJ1-1; possible D gene TRBD1, 5 bases. Between the trimmed V and J ends, which lost 5 bases and 11 bases, there was a span of 24 bases. The CDR3 contains 15 residues. Germline values: CDR1 LNHDA, CDR2 SQIVND (reference sequence). CDR3 residues: CASSLFFSGTGEAFF. The CDR3 nucleotides are TGTGCCAGTAGTCTATTCTTTTCGGGGACTGGGGAGGCTTTCTTT.

This sequence joins TRBV2 and TRBJ2-1; 9 bases are shared with TRBD2. CDR3 length: 17 amino acids. J gave up 4 bases and V 0 bases, and 7 bases lay outside the gene matches. Germline loops: CDR1 SNHLY, CDR2 FYNNEI. CDR3 coding DNA: TGTGCCAGCAGTGAAGCTCACTGGACTAGCGTTTACAATGAGCAGTTCTTC. This sequence encodes CASSEAHWTSVYNEQFF.

This rearrangement joins TRBV7-8 to TRBJ2-1; 12 bases match TRBD2. Per germline, CDR1 SGHVS and CDR2 FQNEAQ. Trimming at V came to 3 bases and at J to 7 bases, leaving 4 bases not matched to a gene. The CDR3 consists of 15 residues. The CDR3 spells CASSLTSGSWNEQFF. The DNA of the CDR3 is TGTGCCAGCAGCTTGACTAGCGGGAGTTGGAATGAGCAGTTCTTC.

The chain joins TRBV9 to TRBJ2-7, with 13 bases identical to TRBD2. Germline trimming cut 3 bases from V and 2 bases from J; bases unmatched to any gene: 2. CDR3 length: 15 amino acids. The germline CDR1 and CDR2 sequences are SGDLS and YYNGEE. In DNA, the CDR3 is TGTGCCAGCAGCGAGGGACTAGCGGGAACCTACGAGCAGTACTTC. The encoded protein is CASSEGLAGTYEQYF.

This chain's CDR3 is CAELNTEAFF. The CDR3 DNA is TGTGCAGAGCTGAACACTGAAGCTTTCTTT. The gene calls are TRBV2 and TRBJ1-1; D unclear. Looked up from germline, CDR1 is SNHLY and CDR2 is FYNNEI. This CDR3 spans 10 amino acids. Looking up the rest from reference TRBV2 and TRBJ1-1 gives the full variable domain: EPEVTQTPSHQVTQMGQEVILRCVPISNHLYFYWYRQILGQKVEFLVSFYNNEISEKSEIFDDQFSVERPDGSNFTLKIRSTKLEDSAMYFCAELNTEAFFGQGTRLTVV.

The chain couples TRBV29-1 to TRBJ1-1, with TRBD1 as a possible D gene (6 bases). V lost 6 bases and J 1 base, leaving 15 bases between the germline ends. CDR3 size: 14 residues. In germline, CDR1 is SQVTM, CDR2 ANQGSEA. CDR3 residues: CSVLPNRANTEAFF. CDR3 in DNA: TGCAGCGTCCTCCCGAACAGGGCGAACACTGAAGCTTTCTTT. Full variable domain (outside the CDR3, taken from reference TRBV29-1 and TRBJ1-1): SAVISQKPSRDICQRGTSLTIQCQVDSQVTMMFWYRQQPGQSLTLIATANQGSEATYESGFVIDKFPISRPNLTFSTLTVSNMSPEDSSIYLCSVLPNRANTEAFFGQGTRLTVV.

The CDR3 sequence is CASSRETSGRYNEQFF. The CDR3 DNA is TGTGCCAGCAGCCGCGAGACTAGCGGGCGGTACAATGAGCAGTTCTTC. The chain links TRBV4-2 to TRBJ2-1, with TRBD2 identical over 10 bases. V lost 4 bases, J lost 4 bases, and 7 bases stayed unmatched. The CDR3 extends over 16 amino acids. Germline CDR1 reads LGHNA; CDR2 reads YNFKEQ.

The chain uses TRBV28 and TRBJ2-3, with 12 bases lining up with TRBD2. V lost 7 bases, J lost 3 bases, and 5 bases stayed unmatched. This CDR3 has 15 amino acids. CDR1 and CDR2 (germline): MDHEN, SYDVKM. CDR3 nucleotides: TGTGCCAGCACTGGACTAGCGGGACTAACAGATACGCAGTATTTT. Its translation is CASTGLAGLTDTQYF. The full variable domain, with the rest looked up from reference TRBV28 and TRBJ2-3, is DVKVTQSSRYLVKRTGEKVFLECVQDMDHENMFWYRQDPGLGLRLIYFSYDVKMKEKGDIPEGYSVSREKKERFSLILESASTNQTSMYLCASTGLAGLTDTQYFGPGTRLTVL.

This sequence joins TRBV6-5 and TRBJ2-7; 7 bases line up with TRBD1. The CDR3 extends over 15 amino acids. V lost 0 bases and J lost 4; bases outside the gene matches: 6. Germline V gene data show CDR1 as MNHEY and CDR2 as SVGAGI. The CDR3 sequence is CASSYSQQGLYEQYF. The DNA of the CDR3 is TGTGCCAGCAGTTACTCGCAACAGGGGTTGTACGAGCAGTACTTC.

The chain has TRBV5-1 and TRBJ2-7; tentative D call: TRBD2 (7 bases). Deletions cut 0 bases from V and 1 base from J, with 14 bases between. This CDR3 has 16 amino acids. CDR1 and CDR2 from the germline V gene are SGHRS and YFSETQ. The CDR3 DNA is TGCGCCAGCAGCTTGGCCATGAGGGGGGGGTCCTACGAGCAGTACTTC. Its protein is CASSLAMRGGSYEQYF.

The chain combines TRBV4-1 with TRBJ2-7; TRBD2 might be the D (6 bases). Trimming removed 4 bases from V and 6 bases from J, with 13 bases in between. From germline, CDR1 is MGHRA and CDR2 YSYEKL. The CDR3 extends over 13 amino acids. The CDR3 coding sequence is TGCGCCAGCAGCCTCACCGGGGGAGTCGAGCAGTACTTC. Its protein product is CASSLTGGVEQYF.

This chain joins TRBV11-3 and TRBJ2-7; 11 bases align to TRBD1. The V and J ends lost 5 bases and 5 bases, in that order; junction bases with no gene match: 8. Germline CDR1 is SGHNT and CDR2 is YENEEA. This CDR3 has 15 amino acids. CDR3 nucleotides: TGTGCCAGCAGCAGTGGGACAGGGGGTATTAACGAGCAGTACTTC. This gives the protein CASSSGTGGINEQYF.

The chain joins TRBV6-6 to TRBJ2-3; 10 bases are a match to TRBD2. Germline V lookup: CDR1 MNHNY, CDR2 SVGAGI (reference sequence). The CDR3 is made up of 14 amino acids. V gave up 7 bases and J gave up 5 bases; unmatched junction bases: 6. CDR3 bases: TGTGCCAGCACAGGACTAGCGGAGGGAGATACGCAGTATTTT. Translating gives CASTGLAEGDTQYF.

The chain joins TRBV6-1 to TRBJ1-3; 7 nucleotides line up with TRBD1. This CDR3 comprises 15 residues. The V and J ends lost 3 bases and 0 bases, in that order; junction bases with no gene match: 2. Germline V lookup: CDR1 MNHNS, CDR2 SASEGT. The DNA for the CDR3 is TGTGCCAGCAGTGAGGACAGGAACTCTGGAAACACCATATATTTT. Its protein product is CASSEDRNSGNTIYF.

The CDR3 here is CASSPALAYYNEQFF. The CDR3 DNA reads TGTGCCAGCAGCCCTGCACTAGCCTACTACAATGAGCAGTTCTTC. This sequence joins TRBV6-4 and TRBJ2-1; D may be TRBD2 (6 bases). This CDR3 has 15 amino acids. V was pared by 6 bases and J by 3 bases, with 15 bases between. Per germline, CDR1 MRHNA and CDR2 SNTAGT.

The chain combines TRBV6-1 with TRBJ2-5; D is unclear. The J call could be wrong; TRBJ2-7 is a better fit for the DNA end. The CDR3 has 12 amino acids. Germline V gene lookup returns CDR1 MNHNS and CDR2 SASEGT. CDR3 in DNA: TGTGCCAGCCGCGGCTCAAATTACGAGCAGTACTTC. Encoded protein: CASRGSNYEQYF.

This clone was detected a few times. The rearrangement links TRBV11-2 to TRBJ1-3; weak D call: TRBD1 (5 bases). Per the germline V gene, CDR1 is SGHAT and CDR2 is FQNNGV. V lost 4 bases to trimming and J lost 2 bases, with 9 bases between them. The CDR3 consists of 14 residues. The CDR3 loop reads CASSSGGAGNTIYF. CDR3 nucleotide sequence: TGTGCCAGCAGCTCGGGGGGGGCTGGAAACACCATATATTTT.

The chain carries TRBV9 and TRBJ1-2; 10 bases line up with TRBD1. Germline CDR1 SGDLS, CDR2 YYNGEE. The CDR3 has 15 residues. V was pared by 4 bases and J by 6 bases, with 9 bases of the junction left unmatched. The CDR3 here is CASSLEDRGKDGYTF. As DNA, the CDR3 is TGTGCCAGCAGCCTTGAGGACAGGGGGAAGGATGGCTACACCTTC.

The V call is TRBV28, the J call TRBJ1-2; 7 bases line up with TRBD1. V trimming: 3 bases; J trimming: 6 bases; junction bases outside the gene matches: 10. From germline, CDR1 is MDHEN and CDR2 SYDVKM. The CDR3 loop spans 15 amino acids. The CDR3 DNA follows: TGTGCCAGCAGTTTTAATGATGAGGGGGCAGATGGCTACACCTTC. It specifies CASSFNDEGADGYTF.

This chain links TRBV7-5 with TRBJ1-6; TRBD1, as called in the table, went unchecked against the DNA. TRBV7-5 has pseudogene status. The CDR3 sequence is 16 residues long. The CDR3 DNA reads TGTGCCAGAAGCTACACAGAGAGCTCCTATAATTCACCCCTCCACTTT. Translating gives CARSYTESSYNSPLHF.

This clone was found once. CDR3 sequence reads: CASSSQDSLQETQYF. The CDR3 DNA is TGTGCCAGCAGTTCACAGGACAGTCTCCAAGAGACCCAGTACTTC. The rearrangement links TRBV28 to TRBJ2-5; D possibly corresponds to TRBD1 (6 bases). The germline V and J ends were trimmed by 4 bases and 1 base, with 13 bases remaining between them. CDR1 MDHEN and CDR2 SYDVKM come from the germline V gene. The CDR3 spans 15 residues.

The genes are TRBV4-1 and TRBJ1-1; D not certain. The V end was cut by 0 bases, the J end by 2 bases, with 7 bases between. The CDR3 extends over 14 amino acids. The germline gives CDR1 MGHRA, CDR2 YSYEKL. The CDR3 sequence: CASSQDPENTEAFF. The CDR3 DNA follows: TGCGCCAGCAGCCAAGATCCAGAAAACACTGAAGCTTTCTTT.

This chain uses TRBV9 with TRBJ1-3; D is perhaps TRBD1 (6 bases). Trimming pared 0 bases from V and 0 bases from J, leaving 13 bases between. Per the germline V gene, CDR1 is SGDLS and CDR2 is YYNGEE. This CDR3 has 17 amino acids. The CDR3 nucleotides are TGTGCCAGCAGCGTAGCGAGGACAGCGGACTCTGGAAACACCATATATTTT. This codes for CASSVARTADSGNTIYF.

V and J are TRBV2 and TRBJ1-6; TRBD1 matches at 10 bases. The J segment lost 10 bases and the V segment lost 6 bases, leaving 9 bases of the junction unmatched. The germline CDR1 and CDR2 sequences are SNHLY and FYNNEI. The CDR3 runs to 15 residues. In DNA, the CDR3 is TGTGCCAGCAGCGATACCGGGACAGGGGACTCACCCCTCCACTTT. Its translation: CASSDTGTGDSPLHF.

The J gene is TRBJ1-1, the V gene TRBV5-1; 7 nucleotides align to TRBD1. Germline CDR1 is SGHRS and CDR2 is YFSETQ. This CDR3 comprises 15 residues. V shed 3 bases, J shed 5 bases, and the junction held 10 bases outside the gene matches. The CDR3 is CASSSTGRRETEAFF. The CDR3 DNA is TGCGCCAGCAGCTCGACAGGGAGGAGAGAAACTGAAGCTTTCTTT.